The T cell receptor beta chain under discussion was sequenced for a study of blood T cell repertoires in COVID-19 (dated by TCRdb to about 2020). In the study overall: The collaborator samples originated in the United States, Italy and Spain and spanned the acute and convalescent phases of COVID-19. The prospective study material was composed of cDNA or gDNA derived from T cells, B-cell-depleted T cells, or PBMCs. A freely available public database, intended as a resource for researchers studying the immune response to SARS-CoV-2, is where the repertoires were released. Subjects who had been exposed to COVID-19, were actively infected with it, or had recovered from it provided the deeply sampled blood TCRbeta repertoires that made up the dataset. The samples were drawn from the first 160 participants of the ongoing ImmuneRACE study and from 950 to 1,500 subjects provided by 6 global collaborators. Nearly every sample came with metadata listing a de-identified subject ID, COVID-19 status, age in years and sex. HLA class I and class II types, where available, came from metadata supplied by the sample provider rather than from assay-based typing.

Each collaborating institution followed its own protocols to collect whole blood in K2EDTA tubes. For TCRbeta analysis, collaborators shipped samples as frozen whole blood, isolated PBMCs, or DNA extracted from either of those sample types. The CDR3 starts with the cysteine, ends with the phenylalanine, and has 15 residues. This entry keeps only the CDR3 DNA: 45 bases, framed from base 1. Germline trimming amounts to 3 bases on V and 3 bases on J, with 8 as the count of junction bases outside the gene matches. CDR1 and CDR2, looked up from the germline V gene (reference sequence), are SGHNT and YYREEE. TCRbeta CDR3 regions were amplified from genomic DNA using the immunoSEQ Assay, a bias-controlled multiplex PCR. Processing in the source paper ran as follows. Nucleated cell counts per sample were estimated from amplification of reference gene primers within the assay. Sequence reads were collapsed and filtered to measure the absolute abundance of every unique TCRbeta CDR3 rearrangement. Productive Simpson clonality was computed per sample as the square root of Simpson's diversity index over productive rearrangements. Drawn from immuneACCESS, this table holds only the in-frame rearrangements with V and J called that TCRdb kept. Clones are partly lost; checked studies trace under half to an unresolved V gene and leave the rest unexplained. That table furnishes V, J and clone size, whereas the DNA furnished D and trimming. Within this sample are over 15,000 clones, with 81% of them counted one time only. The leading ten clones occupy around 14% of the sample.

General findings and caveats noted by the study authors: How much clinical and demographic metadata was included differed by source and by participant, and the metadata was provided uncurated.

As to this clone: The clone's antigen remains unknown. No base quality information exists; no much larger clone differs at one position.

This receptor chain uses TRBV5-4 and TRBJ1-1; TRBD1 lines up with 7 middle nucleotides. Sequencing was done on a sample of peripheral blood. This TCR was recovered from a middle-aged man with active or convalescent COVID-19. The nucleotide sequence reads TGTGCCAGCAGCTCGAAATACACAGGGGACACTGAAGCTTTCTTT. This translates into CASSSKYTGDTEAFF.